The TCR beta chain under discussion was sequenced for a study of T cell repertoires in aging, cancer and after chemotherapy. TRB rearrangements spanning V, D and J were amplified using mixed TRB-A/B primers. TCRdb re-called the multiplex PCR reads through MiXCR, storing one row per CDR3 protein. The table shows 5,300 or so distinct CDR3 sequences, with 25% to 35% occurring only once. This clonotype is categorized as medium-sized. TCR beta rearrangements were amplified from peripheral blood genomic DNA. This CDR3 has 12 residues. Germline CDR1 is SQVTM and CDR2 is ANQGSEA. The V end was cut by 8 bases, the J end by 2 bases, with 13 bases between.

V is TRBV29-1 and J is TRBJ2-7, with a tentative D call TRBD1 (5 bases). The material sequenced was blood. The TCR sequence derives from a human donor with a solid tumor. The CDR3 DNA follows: TGCAGCTCTTGGACACCCCCCTACGAGCAGTACTTC. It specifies CSSWTPPYEQYF.